A single sample is the source of the 5 T cell receptor beta chains below, sequenced in a study of OX40 agonist ivuxolimab in advanced cancers. Profiled with immunoSEQ multiplex PCR; TCRdb holds only in-frame clones, not every one. The sample yields roughly 49,000 clones, approximately 81% seen once. Here the sequenced sample was CD4+ or CD8+ T cells sorted from blood, taken in a trial of the OX40 agonist ivuxolimab. The receptors derive from an adult with an advanced solid tumor such as melanoma, head and neck, liver or kidney cancer.

The chain couples TRBV10-1 to TRBJ2-3; 8 positions match TRBD2. The CDR3 loop spans 17 amino acids. V shed 0 bases and J 2 bases; nucleotides not matched to a gene: 7. CDR1 WNHNN and CDR2 SYGVQD come from the germline V gene (reference sequence). This CDR3 reads CASSESLLAGLTDTQYF. CDR3 bases: TGCGCCAGCAGTGAGTCCCTCTTAGCGGGGCTCACAGATACGCAGTATTTT.

CDR3: CASKPLFEGLRIDQPQHF. In DNA, the CDR3 is TGTGCCAGCAAACCCCTGTTTGAGGGACTGAGAATCGATCAGCCCCAGCATTTT. The rearrangement uses TRBV28 and TRBJ1-5; the D gene is possibly TRBD1 (5 bases). This CDR3 spans 18 amino acids. In germline, CDR1 is MDHEN, CDR2 SYDVKM. V was cut by 7 bases and J by 5 bases, with 27 bases left in between.

Worth noting for this clone: Sequence at one end of the junction differs from germline and may be a read error. This chain joins TRBV13 and TRBJ2-7, with 9 nucleotides matching TRBD2. CDR3 length: 15 residues. The V gene's germline CDR1 is PRHDT and CDR2 FYEKMQ (reference sequence). CDR3 sequence reads: CVSSLKGLALYEQYF. The CDR3 region has the DNA TGTGTCAGCAGCTTAAAGGGACTAGCTTTGTACGAGCAGTACTTC.

Concerning this clone itself: Other nucleotide sequences from this sample produce the same CDR3. The chain is built from TRBV2 and TRBJ1-1; D remains ambiguous. The germline V and J ends were trimmed by 4 bases and 2 bases, with 5 bases remaining between them. Germline V gene data show CDR1 as SNHLY and CDR2 as FYNNEI. This CDR3 is built from 12 residues. CDR3 in amino acids: CASSAGNTEAFF. The DNA of the CDR3 is TGTGCCAGCAGTGCGGGAAACACTGAAGCTTTCTTT.

This clone was observed a single time. The rearrangement joins TRBV15 to TRBJ2-3; 10 bases are shared with TRBD2. Losses at the gene ends were 3 bases for V and 2 bases for J; bases not matched to a gene: 8. Germline V gene sequence: CDR1 LNHNV, CDR2 YYDKDF (reference sequence). The CDR3 sequence is 17 residues long. CDR3 sequence (DNA): TGTGCCACCAGCAGTCCCTCTAGCGGGGGAATCACAGATACGCAGTATTTT. Protein sequence: CATSSPSSGGITDTQYF. Together with reference TRBV15 and TRBJ2-3, the CDR3 gives the full variable domain: DAMVIQNPRYQVTQFGKPVTLSCSQTLNHNVMYWYQQKSSQAPKLLFHYYDKDFNNEADTPDNFQSRRPNTSFCFLDIRSPGLGDTAMYLCATSSPSSGGITDTQYFGPGTRLTVL.